The rows below give T cell receptor beta chains drawn from one sample of a study of immune cell composition in non-small cell lung cancer. Clones were read by immunoSEQ multiplex PCR, and TCRdb kept only the in-frame ones, dropping some. The table has more than 6,000 clones, roughly two thirds seen once; the top ten hold over 8.5%. The sample comprised non-adjacent lung tissue. The receptors were gathered from a human donor with non-small cell lung cancer. The CDR3 runs from the conserved cysteine through the conserved F or W. The order of the fields is clone size, V gene, J gene, D gene, CDR3 DNA, CDR3 protein. The D gene is left open where the match is weak. Some rows mark clone size as missing; the rest say once, few, many or name a class of expanded clone.

NA,TRBV7-9,TRBJ2-1,NA,TGTGCCAGCAGCACCTTCGGGACACCTCAGAATGAGCAGTTCTTC,CASSTFGTPQNEQFF
NA,TRBV7-9,TRBJ2-5,NA,TGTGCCAGCAGCGGATCTGCGGGGGAGACCCAGTACTTC,CASSGSAGETQYF
NA,TRBV5-1,TRBJ2-5,TRBD2,TGCGCCAGCACCCAACCTAGCGGGAACCAAGAGACCCAGTACTTC,CASTQPSGNQETQYF
NA,TRBV19,TRBJ2-2,TRBD2,TGTGCCAGTAGTATGCTAGCGGGGACCGGGGAGCTGTTTTTT,CASSMLAGTGELFF
NA,TRBV11-3,TRBJ2-6,NA,TGTGCCAGCAGCTTAGACGTGGGCCACTCTGGGGCCAACGTCCTGACTTTC,CASSLDVGHSGANVLTF
NA,TRBV14,TRBJ2-1,TRBD2,TGTGCCAGCAGCCCATTAGCGGGAGGTCATTACAATGAGCAGTTCTTC,CASSPLAGGHYNEQFF
few,TRBV7-9,TRBJ2-6,NA,TGTGCCAGCACCGGGAGGACAGGGAGCTCTGGGGCCAACGTCCTGACTTTC,CASTGRTGSSGANVLTF
NA,TRBV9,TRBJ1-6,TRBD1,TGTGCCAGCAGCGACCGGGGACAGGGAGGTTCACCCCTCCACTTT,CASSDRGQGGSPLHF
NA,TRBV29-1,TRBJ2-5,TRBD2,TGCAGCGTAGGCGGGCTAGCGGGGCCCACGGGAAAGACCCAGTACTTC,CSVGGLAGPTGKTQYF
NA,TRBV7-9,TRBJ1-2,NA,TGTGCCAGCAGCTTAGGTCCACCCCGAGCCTATGGCTACACCTTC,CASSLGPPRAYGYTF
NA,TRBV4-1,TRBJ2-7,NA,TGCGCCAGCAGCCATGGGGAGTTTGACGAGCAGTACTTC,CASSHGEFDEQYF
few,TRBV9,TRBJ2-2,NA,TGTGCCAGCAGCGTAGCAGGGGCTGGCACCGGGGAGCTGTTTTTT,CASSVAGAGTGELFF
NA,TRBV28,TRBJ1-5,TRBD1,TGTGCCAGCAGTTTAAAGGGACAGCTTAGCAATCAGCCCCAGCATTTT,CASSLKGQLSNQPQHF
NA,TRBV5-4,TRBJ2-5,NA,TGTGCCAGTCAAAAGGGACTCCAAGAGACCCAGTACTTC,CASQKGLQETQYF
NA,TRBV12-5,TRBJ2-7,TRBD2,TGTGCTAGTGGTTCAACGGGACTAGCGGGAGGGCCTGTTTACGAGCAGTACTTC,CASGSTGLAGGPVYEQYF
few,TRBV30,TRBJ1-6,NA,TGTGCCTGTCATCTGGCTTCACCCCTCCACTTT,CACHLASPLHF
once,TRBV4-2,TRBJ2-3,TRBD2,TGTGCCAGCAGCCACGAAGCTAGCGGGAGTGGGACAGATACGCAGTATTTT,CASSHEASGSGTDTQYF
few,TRBV9,TRBJ2-2,TRBD1,TGTGCCAGCAGCGTAGCTATGACAGGGGGCGGGGAGCTGTTTTTT,CASSVAMTGGGELFF
NA,TRBV6-5,TRBJ1-1,NA,TGTGCCAGCAGTTATTTCGGGAACACTGAAGCTTTCTTT,CASSYFGNTEAFF
once,TRBV7-2,TRBJ1-2,NA,TGTGCCAGCAGCCCTAACCCCGGAGGGGATGGCTACACCTTC,CASSPNPGGDGYTF
few,TRBV2,TRBJ1-1,TRBD1,TGTGCCAGCAAATCGACAGGGAACACCAAAGCTTTCTTT,CASKSTGNTKAFF
NA,TRBV6-1,TRBJ1-2,TRBD1,TGTGCCAGCACCCCTCTCACAGGGGCCTATGGCTACACCTTC,CASTPLTGAYGYTF
NA,TRBV30,TRBJ1-2,NA,TGTGCCTGGACTTCAAAGCGCGAGGGTTTCTATGGCTACACCTTC,CAWTSKREGFYGYTF
NA,TRBV19,TRBJ2-7,NA,TGTGCCAGTAGTATATCCAGGGGCCATATTAGGAGCTCCTACGAGCAGTACTTC,CASSISRGHIRSSYEQYF
NA,TRBV28,TRBJ2-3,TRBD2,TGTGCCAGCAGTTTATGGGCGGGAGGCCCGCAAGATACGCAGTATTTT,CASSLWAGGPQDTQYF
few,TRBV11-2,TRBJ2-7,TRBD1,TGTGCCAGCAGCTTAGACCCCCGGACAGGGAGCTACGAGCAGTACTTC,CASSLDPRTGSYEQYF
NA,TRBV10-1,TRBJ1-4,NA,TGCGCCAGCAGTGACGGGGCGGGAGAAAAACTGTTTTTT,CASSDGAGEKLFF
few,TRBV7-2,TRBJ1-3,TRBD1,TGTGCCAGCAGGGGGATTAGACAGGGACCCTCTGGAAACACCATATATTTT,CASRGIRQGPSGNTIYF
NA,TRBV5-1,TRBJ2-3,NA,TGCGCCAGCAGCTTGGCCGGGACAGATACGCAGTATTTT,CASSLAGTDTQYF
once,TRBV18,TRBJ1-2,TRBD1,TGTGCCAGCTCACCACACAGGGGTTCTTATGGCTACACCTTC,CASSPHRGSYGYTF
once,TRBV14,TRBJ1-1,NA,TGTGCCAGCAGCCAAGTGACGACAGGAGGAGCTTTCTTT,CASSQVTTGGAFF
NA,TRBV6-5,TRBJ1-2,NA,TGTGCCAGCAGTCAGATCCCGGGACACAGCTACACCTTC,CASSQIPGHSYTF
NA,TRBV29-1,TRBJ1-2,TRBD1,TGCAGCGTTGACGGATTACAGGGGAACTATGGCTACACCTTC,CSVDGLQGNYGYTF
NA,TRBV6-5,TRBJ2-1,NA,TGTGCCAGCACTTATGGATGGCTAGGCAATGAGCAGTTCTTC,CASTYGWLGNEQFF
NA,TRBV7-6,TRBJ1-2,NA,TGTGCCAGCAGCCCAAACCGGGGAAGCGGCTACACCTTC,CASSPNRGSGYTF
NA,TRBV11-3,TRBJ2-1,TRBD1,TGTGCCAGCAGCCCTCCGGGACAGGGGGCCTTAAGGTCCTACAATGAGCAGTTCTTC,CASSPPGQGALRSYNEQFF
few,TRBV6-5,TRBJ2-5,TRBD2,TGTGCCAGCAGTTCCACGGGGGGGCCGAAAGAGACCCAGTACTTC,CASSSTGGPKETQYF
once,TRBV4-1,TRBJ2-6,TRBD2,TGCGCCAGCGCACGGGGGGGGTTCTCTGGGGCCAACGTCCTGACTTTC,CASARGGFSGANVLTF
once,TRBV11-3,TRBJ1-1,TRBD1,TGTGCCAGCAGCTTAGATCGAAGGGGGCGAAACACTGAAGCTTTCTTT,CASSLDRRGRNTEAFF
few,TRBV7-9,TRBJ2-3,NA,TGTGCCAGCAGCTTACCGAGCAGCACAGATACGCAGTATTTT,CASSLPSSTDTQYF
medium-sized,TRBV2,TRBJ2-2,TRBD1,TGTGCCAGCAGAACCGACAGGGGAATTGCCGGGGAGCTGTTTTTT,CASRTDRGIAGELFF
NA,TRBV6-1,TRBJ1-6,TRBD1,TGTGCCAGCAGTGACAGGGGGAGTTCACCCCTCCACTTT,CASSDRGSSPLHF
NA,TRBV2,TRBJ2-2,TRBD2,TGTGCCAGCAGTGGAAAAGCGGGGTACACCGGGGAGCTGTTTTTT,CASSGKAGYTGELFF
few,TRBV6-6,TRBJ2-7,TRBD1,TGTGCCAGCAGTTACGGGACAGCCCGATTCCGTTCCGAGCAGTACTTC,CASSYGTARFRSEQYF
NA,TRBV25-1,TRBJ1-5,NA,TGTGCCAGCAGTGGCGGACTCACGAATCAGCCCCAGCATTTT,CASSGGLTNQPQHF
NA,TRBV5-1,TRBJ2-5,TRBD1,TGCGCCAGCAGCTTGGGGGGGACAGGGCTGGCGACCCAGTACTTC,CASSLGGTGLATQYF